This T cell receptor beta chain emerged from a study of Graves' ophthalmopathy and Graves' hyperthyroidism. Study-wide results and caveats: Ophthalmopathy versus stable hyperthyroidism: 13-signature model gave around 85% sensitivity, 75% to 82% specificity.

Germline CDR1 and CDR2: MNHEY and SVGEGT. Deletions cut 0 bases from V and 7 bases from J, with 12 bases between. The CDR3 is 15 residues long. This clonotype has a count of ten or more. The antigen remains unidentified. TCR beta CDR3 regions were amplified from RNA transcripts. The workflow started with a first-round RT-PCR run with HTBI primers and then moved on to a second-round multiplex PCR. TCRdb analysed the multiplex PCR reads with MiXCR anew, one entry per CDR3 protein. This sample has around 400,000 distinct CDR3 sequences, with around 19% found just once. The sample comprised peripheral blood. The chain combines TRBV6-2 or TRBV6-3 with TRBJ2-2; unclear D gene. The TCR comes from a woman aged 18-35 years with Graves' ophthalmopathy. CDR3 region: CASSYSSPYGGELFF. In DNA form, the CDR3 reads TGTGCCAGCAGTTACTCCTCCCCGTACGGCGGGGAGCTGTTTTTT.